The present entry profiles one TCR beta chain with its context. This sample was taken from a study of blood T cell repertoires in COVID-19. The wider study: Collection of acute and convalescent COVID-19 samples took place in the United States, Italy and Spain.

The CDR3 is 13 amino acids. CDR1 and CDR2 (germline): MDHEN, SYDVKM. V lost 10 bases to trimming and J lost 3 bases; unmatched junction nucleotides: 6. A Seattle source enrolled patients during active infection and followed them longitudinally. TCRdb keeps only in-frame clones here, not all; method: immunoSEQ multiplex PCR. This table has about 200,000 clones, about four fifths appearing once. This sequence joins TRBV28 and TRBJ2-3; 8 bases line up with TRBD2. The sample comprised peripheral blood. The receptor was isolated from a woman older than 75 with COVID-19, enrolled during active disease. CDR3 sequence reads: CATFSGVTDTQYF. CDR3 coding DNA: TGTGCCACCTTTAGCGGGGTTACAGATACGCAGTATTTT. Full variable domain (outside the CDR3, taken from reference TRBV28 and TRBJ2-3): DVKVTQSSRYLVKRTGEKVFLECVQDMDHENMFWYRQDPGLGLRLIYFSYDVKMKEKGDIPEGYSVSREKKERFSLILESASTNQTSMYLCATFSGVTDTQYFGPGTRLTVL.